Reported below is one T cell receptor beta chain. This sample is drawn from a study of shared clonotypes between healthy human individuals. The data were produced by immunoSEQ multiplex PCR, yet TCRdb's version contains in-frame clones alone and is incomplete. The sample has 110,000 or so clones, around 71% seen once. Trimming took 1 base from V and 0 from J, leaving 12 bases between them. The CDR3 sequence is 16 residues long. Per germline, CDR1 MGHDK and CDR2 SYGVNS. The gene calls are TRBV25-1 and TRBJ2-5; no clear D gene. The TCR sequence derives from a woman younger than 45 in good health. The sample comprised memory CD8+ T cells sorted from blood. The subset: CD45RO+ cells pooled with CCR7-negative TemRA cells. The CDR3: CASSESGRLYQETQYF. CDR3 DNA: TGTGCCAGCAGTGAATCTGGCAGACTGTACCAAGAGACCCAGTACTTC.